The present T cell receptor beta chain was sequenced within a study of cytomegalovirus exposure and HLA in healthy donors. Study outcomes and limitations: Despite most TCR sequences being rare, some public TCRs occurred in many donors. TCR beta sequences reportedly predicted most subjects' HLA-A and HLA-B alleles accurately.

It was healthy bone marrow donors who served as donors. Donors sampled were nominally healthy, though unrecorded immune exposures were likely. V was shortened by 6 bases and J by 6 bases, with 8 bases between the two germline ends. Germline loops: CDR1 MDHEN, CDR2 SYDVKM. This CDR3 comprises 11 residues. Turning to this clone: Its antigen remains unknown.

13 Jbeta primers and 60 Vbeta primers were used for the PCR. Sequencing was performed with immunoSEQ multiplex PCR; in TCRdb, only in-frame clones are kept and a portion is missing. The sample contains around 150,000 clones, 75% to 80% of which appear only once. Sequenced sample: PBMCs. This chain uses TRBV28 with TRBJ1-2; D gene unclear. The TCR originated in a woman aged 50 to 60 in good health and CMV-seropositive. As DNA, the CDR3 is TGTGCCAGCAGACTAAGTAATGGCTACACCTTC. This codes for CASRLSNGYTF.